These 25 T cell receptor beta chains share one sample of origin, sequenced in a study of T-cell reconstitution after alpha-beta-depleted transplantation in children. The TCRbeta library was prepared with unique molecular identifiers. One entry per CDR3 protein, called by TCRdb with MiXCR from the PCR reads. The top ten clones hold 3% to 4% of a sample with about 410,000 distinct CDR3 sequences, about 20% of them seen once. The sequencing here drew on PBMCs from the stem cell graft donor, taken from the stem cell graft. Source of these receptors: a human donor who donated a stem cell graft to a child with acute myeloid leukemia.

This clonotype was observed many times. The chain joins TRBV20-1 to TRBJ2-7; TRBD2 might be the D (5 bases). The CDR3 sequence is 15 residues long. The V gene's germline CDR1 is DFQATT and CDR2 SNEGSKA (reference sequence). V lost 6 bases, J lost 5 bases, and 23 bases lay in between. The CDR3 reads CSAADFRLAPHEQYF. DNA of the CDR3: TGCAGTGCGGCCGACTTTAGGCTAGCCCCCCACGAGCAGTACTTC.

The CDR3 bases are TGCGCCAGCAGCCAAGAAGAGGACGGGGAGCTGTTTTTT. This codes for CASSQEEDGELFF. This chain uses TRBV4-3 with TRBJ2-2; the D is unclear. The CDR3 is made up of 13 amino acids. Germline V gene sequence: CDR1 LGHNA, CDR2 YSLEER. V lost 0 bases and J 7 bases, leaving 6 bases between the germline ends.

V gene TRBV7-2 combines with J gene TRBJ2-5; D unclear. Trimming removed 5 bases at V and 3 bases at J, with 13 bases between. This CDR3 has 14 amino acids. CDR1 and CDR2 (germline): SGHTA, FQGNSA. CDR3: CASSPRFLEETQYF. The CDR3, as DNA: TGTGCCAGCAGCCCCAGGTTCCTAGAAGAGACCCAGTACTTC.

The chain recombines TRBV13 with TRBJ2-7; maybe TRBD1 (5 bases). Between the trimmed V and J ends, which lost 4 bases and 3 bases, there was a span of 13 bases. The CDR3 covers 14 residues. Germline V gene lookup returns CDR1 PRHDT and CDR2 FYEKMQ (reference sequence). CDR3 sequence (DNA): TGTGCCAGCAGCTCTCGGACACGACGCTACGAGCAGTACTTC. Translated, it gives CASSSRTRRYEQYF.

A note on this clonotype: One junction end does not reproduce the germline sequence, and a read error may be involved. CDR3 region: CASSLGPTGQGF. In DNA, the CDR3 is TGTGCCAGCAGCTTAGGTCCAACGGGACAGGGTTTC. J is TRBJ2-7 and V is TRBV13; 9 nucleotides match TRBD1. Germline CDR1 is PRHDT and CDR2 is FYEKMQ (reference sequence). The CDR3 sequence is 12 residues long.

V gene TRBV6-1 combines with J gene TRBJ2-3; unclear D gene. From germline, CDR1 is MNHNS and CDR2 SASEGT. The CDR3 extends over 13 amino acids. Between the trimmed V and J ends, which lost 6 bases and 2 bases, there was a span of 9 bases. The CDR3 nucleotides read TGTGCCAGCAGGTCCAGCGCCACAGATACGCAGTATTTT. Translated: CASRSSATDTQYF.

This clonotype came up many times. The V gene is TRBV12-3 or TRBV12-4, the J gene TRBJ2-7; D is possibly TRBD1 (6 bases). The CDR3 is 12 amino acids. With 5 bases removed from V and 6 bases from J, the gap between germline ends came to 11 bases. The CDR3 reads CASSMDSSEQYF. The CDR3 DNA sequence: TGTGCCAGCAGTATGGACAGCAGCGAGCAGTACTTC.

The sample holds a few counts of this clonotype. The genes are TRBV4-1 and TRBJ1-5; weak D call: TRBD1 (6 bases). This CDR3 has 17 amino acids. The V end was cut by 0 bases, the J end by 0 bases, with 12 bases between. Germline CDR1 MGHRA, CDR2 YSYEKL. CDR3 residues: CASSQDVTGYSNQPQHF. CDR3 DNA sequence: TGCGCCAGCAGCCAAGATGTGACAGGCTATAGCAATCAGCCCCAGCATTTT.

This clonotype was observed a few times. The V and J genes are TRBV20-1 and TRBJ2-7; 7 positions agree with TRBD1. Looked up from germline, CDR1 is DFQATT and CDR2 is SNEGSKA (reference sequence). The CDR3 totals 12 residues. The junction had 6 bases not matched to a gene; V was cut back by 5 bases and J by 5 bases. The CDR3 DNA is TGCAGTGCTCTGACAGGGTCTGACGAGCAGTACTTC. Translated, it gives CSALTGSDEQYF.

The genes are TRBV5-1 and TRBJ2-7, with D possibly matching TRBD1 (5 bases). The CDR3 has 14 amino acids. The V and J ends lost 3 bases and 1 base respectively, with 11 bases between them. CDR1 SGHRS and CDR2 YFSETQ come from the germline V gene. Here the CDR3 reads CASSSQRQSYEQYF. The DNA of the CDR3 is TGCGCCAGCAGCTCCCAAAGACAGTCCTACGAGCAGTACTTC. Drawing the rest from reference TRBV5-1 and TRBJ2-7, the complete variable domain is KAGVTQTPRYLIKTRGQQVTLSCSPISGHRSVSWYQQTPGQGLQFLFEYFSETQRNKGNFPGRFSGRQFSNSRSEMNVSTLELGDSALYLCASSSQRQSYEQYFGPGTRLTVT.

This sequence joins TRBV12-3 or TRBV12-4 and TRBJ1-1; 8 positions match TRBD1. With V trimmed by 6 bases and J by 5 bases, 5 bases remained unmatched. This CDR3 comprises 13 residues. CDR3 DNA sequence: TGTGCCAGCAGCAGACGGACAGGGACTGAAGCTTTCTTT. This translates into CASSRRTGTEAFF.

As regards this clonotype: A much more abundant neighbour one base away suggests this may be a read error. The chain has TRBV7-9 and TRBJ2-7, with 7 nucleotides matching TRBD1. From germline, CDR1 is SEHNR and CDR2 FQNEAQ (reference sequence). The CDR3 totals 14 residues. V gave up 1 base and J gave up 2 bases; unmatched junction bases: 2. This chain's CDR3 is CASSLEGQTYEQYF. The CDR3 DNA reads TGTGCCAGCAGCTTAGAGGGACAGACCTACGAGCAGTACTTC.

This sequence joins TRBV10-2 and TRBJ1-3; no firm D call. The germline V gene has CDR1 WSHSY and CDR2 SAAADI. V was cut by 4 bases and J by 8 bases, with 15 bases left in between. There are 14 residues in the CDR3. The CDR3 protein is CASSGRSMWDTIYF. The CDR3 region has the DNA TGCGCCAGCAGTGGACGGTCTATGTGGGACACCATATATTTT.

This clonotype was seen a few times. The chain combines TRBV12-3 or TRBV12-4 with TRBJ1-2; 8 nucleotides agree with TRBD1. After removal of 6 bases from V and 8 bases from J, the junction contained 8 bases not matched to a gene. The CDR3 is 13 residues long. CDR3 region: CASSTDRVGGYTF. As DNA, the CDR3 is TGTGCCAGCAGCACGGACAGGGTAGGAGGCTACACCTTC.

This clonotype was detected a few times. V gene TRBV6-1 combines with J gene TRBJ2-7, with D uncertain. Germline CDR1 MNHNS, CDR2 SASEGT. There are 15 residues in the CDR3. Trimming cost V 6 bases and J 3 bases, with 18 bases left between them. The CDR3 here is CASRHRAALGYEQYF. The CDR3 coding sequence is TGTGCCAGCAGACATCGGGCCGCTCTAGGCTACGAGCAGTACTTC.

The J gene is TRBJ2-1, the V gene TRBV29-1; 7 nucleotides line up with TRBD1. Trimming took 6 bases from V and 2 from J; bases not matched to a gene: 4. Germline CDR1 SQVTM, CDR2 ANQGSEA. This CDR3 region has 13 residues. This chain's CDR3 is CSVGTDPYNEQFF. The CDR3 region has the DNA TGCAGCGTGGGGACAGATCCCTACAATGAGCAGTTCTTC.

The chain links TRBV5-4 to TRBJ2-7; the D call may be TRBD1 or TRBD2 (5 bases each). Germline loops: CDR1 SGHNT, CDR2 YYREEE (reference sequence). This CDR3 contains 16 residues. V was cut by 4 bases and J by 0 bases, with 17 bases left in between. CDR3 in DNA: TGTGCCAGCAGCCCTCCCGTCGGGGCTCGCTCCTACGAGCAGTACTTC. Residues: CASSPPVGARSYEQYF. The entire variable domain, with the rest obtained from reference TRBV5-4 and TRBJ2-7, is as follows: ETGVTQSPTHLIKTRGQQVTLRCSSQSGHNTVSWYQQALGQGPQFIFQYYREEENGRGNFPPRFSGLQFPNYSSELNVNALELDDSALYLCASSPPVGARSYEQYFGPGTRLTVT.

The chain carries TRBV29-1 and TRBJ2-5, with D perhaps matching TRBD1 or TRBD2 (5 bases each). The germline gives CDR1 SQVTM, CDR2 ANQGSEA. The CDR3 is made up of 12 amino acids. Trimming took off 4 bases at V and 6 bases at J, with 12 bases between the two ends. CDR3 sequence reads: CSVGGTPKTQYF. In nucleotides, the CDR3 is TGCAGCGTTGGGGGGACGCCGAAGACCCAGTACTTC. Drawing the rest from reference TRBV29-1 and TRBJ2-5, the complete variable domain is SAVISQKPSRDICQRGTSLTIQCQVDSQVTMMFWYRQQPGQSLTLIATANQGSEATYESGFVIDKFPISRPNLTFSTLTVSNMSPEDSSIYLCSVGGTPKTQYFGPGTRLLVL.

The V and J genes are TRBV7-2 and TRBJ2-3; D is unclear. Germline V gives CDR1 SGHTA, CDR2 FQGNSA. V was shortened by 0 bases and J by 2 bases, with 9 bases between the two germline ends. The CDR3 sequence is 15 residues long. This chain's CDR3 is CASSLAPLHTDTQYF. The DNA for the CDR3 is TGTGCCAGCAGCTTAGCGCCCCTCCACACAGATACGCAGTATTTT.

This clonotype turned up a few times. V usage is TRBV28 and J usage is TRBJ2-7; tentatively, D is TRBD1 (5 bases). Germline CDR1 and CDR2: MDHEN and SYDVKM. The CDR3 loop spans 13 amino acids. The V gene lost 8 bases and the J gene lost 0 bases, with 11 bases spanning the gap. The CDR3 spells CASGQGFSYEQYF. The CDR3 DNA sequence: TGTGCCAGCGGGCAGGGATTCTCCTACGAGCAGTACTTC.

About this clonotype: Possible read error: a much larger clone is one base away. The gene calls are TRBV20-1 and TRBJ2-7; no clear D gene. The CDR3 sequence is 15 residues long. Germline CDR1 is DFQATT and CDR2 is SNEGSKA (reference sequence). Trimming removed 3 bases at V and 0 bases at J, with 15 bases between. The CDR3 DNA sequence: TGCAGTGCTAGGGATCAGGCCCTAAGCTCCTACGAGCAGTACTTC. This codes for CSARDQALSSYEQYF.

Notes on this clonotype: The junction shows a germline mismatch at one end, possibly a read error. V and J are TRBV2 and TRBJ2-1; TRBD2 matches 13 bases. Germline V gene sequence: CDR1 SNHLY, CDR2 FYNNEI. The CDR3 length is 17 residues. CDR3 nucleotides: TGTACCAGCAGCGGGACTAGCGGGGCGAGCTCCTACAATGAGCAGTTCTTC. Amino acid sequence: CTSSGTSGASSYNEQFF.

This chain uses TRBV2 with TRBJ1-5; D is unclear. This CDR3 spans 14 amino acids. Germline V gene sequence: CDR1 SNHLY, CDR2 FYNNEI. Trimming removed 2 bases at V and 6 bases at J, with 11 bases between. The DNA of the CDR3 is TGTGCCAGCAGTGAATTGGGGTTAAGTCAGCCCCAGCATTTT. It encodes CASSELGLSQPQHF.

This clonotype has just a few counts. The chain joins TRBV7-9 to TRBJ2-1, with TRBD2 matching over 9 bases. V lost 4 bases, J lost 0 bases, and 4 bases stayed unmatched. The CDR3 is made up of 16 amino acids. CDR1 is SEHNR and CDR2 is FQNEAQ in the germline V gene (reference sequence). The CDR3 coding sequence is TGTGCCAGCAGCTACAAGACTAGCGGCTCCTACAATGAGCAGTTCTTC. It specifies CASSYKTSGSYNEQFF. The complete variable domain, with remaining parts taken from reference TRBV7-9 and TRBJ2-1, reads DTGVSQNPRHKITKRGQNVTFRCDPISEHNRLYWYRQTLGQGPEFLTYFQNEAQLEKSRLLSDRFSAERPKGSFSTLEIQRTEQGDSAMYLCASSYKTSGSYNEQFFGPGTRLTVL.

Worth noting for this clonotype: The junction does not match germline at one end; this may be a read error. The V gene is TRBV4-1, the J gene TRBJ2-7, with TRBD1 matching 7 bases. The germline V gene has CDR1 MGHRA and CDR2 YSYEKL. This CDR3 region has 14 residues. In DNA form, the CDR3 reads TGTGCCAGCAGCCCCGGGACAGACTTCTACGAGCAGTACTTC. The encoded protein is CASSPGTDFYEQYF.